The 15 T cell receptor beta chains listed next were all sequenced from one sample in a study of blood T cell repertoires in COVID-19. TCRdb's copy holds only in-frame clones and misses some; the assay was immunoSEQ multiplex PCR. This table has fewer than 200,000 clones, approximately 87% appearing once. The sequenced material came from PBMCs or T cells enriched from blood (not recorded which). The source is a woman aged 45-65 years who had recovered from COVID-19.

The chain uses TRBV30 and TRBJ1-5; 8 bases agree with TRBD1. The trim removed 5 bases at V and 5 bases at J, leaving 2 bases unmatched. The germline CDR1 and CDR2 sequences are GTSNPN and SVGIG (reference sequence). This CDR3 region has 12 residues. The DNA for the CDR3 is TGTGCCTGGGGACAGGGTTATCAGCCCCAGCATTTT. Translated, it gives CAWGQGYQPQHF.

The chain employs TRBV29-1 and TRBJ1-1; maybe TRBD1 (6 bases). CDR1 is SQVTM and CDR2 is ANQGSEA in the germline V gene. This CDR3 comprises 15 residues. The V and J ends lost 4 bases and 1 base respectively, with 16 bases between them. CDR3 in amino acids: CSVGVGTRRNTEAFF. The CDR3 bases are TGCAGCGTTGGGGTCGGGACAAGGCGGAACACTGAAGCTTTCTTT. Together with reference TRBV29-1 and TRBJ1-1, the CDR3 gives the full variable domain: SAVISQKPSRDICQRGTSLTIQCQVDSQVTMMFWYRQQPGQSLTLIATANQGSEATYESGFVIDKFPISRPNLTFSTLTVSNMSPEDSSIYLCSVGVGTRRNTEAFFGQGTRLTVV.

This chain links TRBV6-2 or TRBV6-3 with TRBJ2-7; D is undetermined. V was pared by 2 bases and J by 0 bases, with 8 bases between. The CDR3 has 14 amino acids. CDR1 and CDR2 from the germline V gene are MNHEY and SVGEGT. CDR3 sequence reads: CASSYGQSSYEQYV. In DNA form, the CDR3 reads TGTGCCAGCAGTTACGGGCAGAGCTCCTACGAGCAGTACGTC.

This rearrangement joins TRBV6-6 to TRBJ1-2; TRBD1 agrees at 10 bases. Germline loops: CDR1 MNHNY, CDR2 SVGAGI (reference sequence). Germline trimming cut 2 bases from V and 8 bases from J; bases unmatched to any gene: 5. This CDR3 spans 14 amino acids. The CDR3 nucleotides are TGTGCCAGCAGTTACGCGACAGGGGGCGGCGGCTACACCTTC. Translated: CASSYATGGGGYTF.

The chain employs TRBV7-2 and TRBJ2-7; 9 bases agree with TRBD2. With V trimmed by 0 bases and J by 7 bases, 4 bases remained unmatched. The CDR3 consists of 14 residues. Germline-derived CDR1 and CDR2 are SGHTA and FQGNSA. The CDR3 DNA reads TGTGCCAGCAGCTTAGCTAGCGGGAGTGGTGAGCAGTACGTC. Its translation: CASSLASGSGEQYV.

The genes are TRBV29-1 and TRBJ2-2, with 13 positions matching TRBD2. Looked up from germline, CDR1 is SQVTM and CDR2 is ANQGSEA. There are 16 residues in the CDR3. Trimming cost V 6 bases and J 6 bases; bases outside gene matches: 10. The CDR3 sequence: CSVKGTSGRVAGELFF. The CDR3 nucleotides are TGCAGCGTCAAAGGCACTAGCGGGAGGGTTGCCGGGGAGCTGTTTTTT.

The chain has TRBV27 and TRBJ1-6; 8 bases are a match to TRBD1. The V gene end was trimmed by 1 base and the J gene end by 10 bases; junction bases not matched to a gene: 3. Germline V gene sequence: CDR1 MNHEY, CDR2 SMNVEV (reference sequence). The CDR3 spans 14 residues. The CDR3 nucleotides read TGTGCCAGCAGTTTATGGACAGGGCAATCACCCCTCCACTTT. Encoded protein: CASSLWTGQSPLHF.

DNA for the CDR3: TGTGCCAGCAGCCACCGGGACAGTAATGAAAAACTGTTTTTT. This encodes CASSHRDSNEKLFF. The chain recombines TRBV7-9 with TRBJ1-4, with 7 positions matching TRBD1. CDR1 and CDR2 from the germline V gene are SEHNR and FQNEAQ (reference sequence). The CDR3 is 14 residues long. The V and J ends lost 5 bases and 4 bases, in that order; junction bases with no gene match: 4.

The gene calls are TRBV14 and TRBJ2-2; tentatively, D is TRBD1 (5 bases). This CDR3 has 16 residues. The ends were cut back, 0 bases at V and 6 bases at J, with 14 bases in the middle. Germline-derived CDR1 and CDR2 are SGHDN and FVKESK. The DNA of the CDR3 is TGTGCCAGCAGCCAAGAAAACAGGCGTTTGGCCGGGGAGCTGTTTTTT. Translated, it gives CASSQENRRLAGELFF.

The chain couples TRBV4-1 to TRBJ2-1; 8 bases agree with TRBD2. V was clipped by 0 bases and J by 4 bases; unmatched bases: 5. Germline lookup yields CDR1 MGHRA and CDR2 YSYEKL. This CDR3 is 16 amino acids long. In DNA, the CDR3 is TGCGCCAGCAGCCAAGAAAAAGCGGGGGCTTACAATGAGCAGTTCTTC. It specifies CASSQEKAGAYNEQFF.

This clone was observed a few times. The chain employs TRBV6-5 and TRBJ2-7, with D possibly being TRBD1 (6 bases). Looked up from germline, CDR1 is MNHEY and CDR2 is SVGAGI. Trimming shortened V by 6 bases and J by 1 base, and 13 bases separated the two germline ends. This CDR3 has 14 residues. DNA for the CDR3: TGTGCCAGCAGACTGAGGACAGAGTCCTACGAGCAGTACGTC. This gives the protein CASRLRTESYEQYV.

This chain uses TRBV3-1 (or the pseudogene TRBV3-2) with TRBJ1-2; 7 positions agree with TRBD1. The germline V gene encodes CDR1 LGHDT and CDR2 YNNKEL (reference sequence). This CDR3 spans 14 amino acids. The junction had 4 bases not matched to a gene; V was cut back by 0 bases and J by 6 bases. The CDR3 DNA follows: TGTGCCAGCAGCCAAGATCCGGACAGGAATGGCTACACCTTC. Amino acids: CASSQDPDRNGYTF.

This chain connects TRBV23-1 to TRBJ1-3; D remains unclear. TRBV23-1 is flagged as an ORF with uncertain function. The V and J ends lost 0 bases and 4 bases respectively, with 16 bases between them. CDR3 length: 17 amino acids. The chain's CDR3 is CASSQSKAPGGGNTIYF. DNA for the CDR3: TGCGCCAGCAGTCAATCGAAGGCTCCGGGAGGCGGAAACACCATATATTTT.

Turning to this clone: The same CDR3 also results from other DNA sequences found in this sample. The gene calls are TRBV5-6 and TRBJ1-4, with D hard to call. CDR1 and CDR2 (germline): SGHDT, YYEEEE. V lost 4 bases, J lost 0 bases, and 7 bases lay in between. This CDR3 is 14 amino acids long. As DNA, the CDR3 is TGTGCCAGCAGCCCAGGTGCAACTAATGAAAAACTGTTTTTT. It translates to CASSPGATNEKLFF.

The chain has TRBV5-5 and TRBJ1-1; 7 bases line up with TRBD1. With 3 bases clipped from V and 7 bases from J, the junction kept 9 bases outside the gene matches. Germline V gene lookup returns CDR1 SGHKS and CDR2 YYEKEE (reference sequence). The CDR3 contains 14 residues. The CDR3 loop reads CASSWIDREVEAFF. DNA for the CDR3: TGTGCCAGCAGCTGGATCGACAGGGAGGTTGAAGCTTTCTTT.